What follows are 7 T cell receptor beta chains derived from one specimen sequenced in a study of PD-1 blockade in mismatch repair-deficient tumors. Libraries were prepared by immunoSEQ multiplex PCR; TCRdb keeps only in-frame clonotypes and omits some of them. This table has about 100,000 clones, under 90% appearing once. Sequencing was performed on peripheral blood, taken around 8 months after starting pembrolizumab. These receptor sequences come from an adult with mismatch repair-deficient cancer.

V and J are TRBV7-8 and TRBJ2-1, with 8 bases that match TRBD2. This CDR3 has 15 residues. Germline CDR1 is SGHVS and CDR2 is FQNEAQ. V lost 4 bases and J lost 8; bases outside the gene matches: 10. The CDR3 coding sequence is TGTGCCAGCAGCTCCGGGAGGGGGGGTAGGCATGAGCAGTTCTTC. Protein sequence: CASSSGRGGRHEQFF.

This chain joins TRBV7-6 and TRBJ2-1; D uncertain. Germline CDR1 SGHVS, CDR2 FNYEAQ. Trimming removed 1 base from V and 5 bases from J, with 12 bases in between. The CDR3 covers 15 residues. The CDR3 DNA reads as TGTGCCAGCAGCTTAGGCTTGAACACACACAATGAGCAGTTCTTC. Its protein is CASSLGLNTHNEQFF.

The V gene is TRBV7-3, the J gene TRBJ2-4; 8 positions match TRBD2. This CDR3 contains 15 residues. V lost 3 bases and J lost 3; bases outside the gene matches: 4. The V gene's germline CDR1 is SGHTA and CDR2 FQGTGA. The CDR3 sequence is CASSFLAGNKNIQYF. The CDR3 coding sequence is TGTGCCAGCAGCTTTTTAGCGGGGAACAAAAACATTCAGTACTTC. Complete variable domain (other parts from reference TRBV7-3 and TRBJ2-4): GAGVSQTPSNKVTEKGKYVELRCDPISGHTALYWYRQSLGQGPEFLIYFQGTGAADDSGLPNDRFFAVRPEGSVSTLKIQRTERGDSAVYLCASSFLAGNKNIQYFGAGTRLSVL.

The chain joins TRBV5-1 to TRBJ1-2; 7 nucleotides align to TRBD1. Germline V CDR1 and CDR2: SGHRS, YFSETQ. V lost 3 bases to trimming and J lost 1 base; unmatched junction nucleotides: 6. This CDR3 spans 15 amino acids. CDR3 sequence (DNA): TGCGCCAGCAGCTCGTGGACAGGAAGTAACTATGGCTACACCTTC. Protein: CASSSWTGSNYGYTF.

This chain connects TRBV28 to TRBJ2-1, with 8 bases that match TRBD2. The germline V gene encodes CDR1 MDHEN and CDR2 SYDVKM. The CDR3 loop spans 14 amino acids. J gave up 4 bases and V 7 bases, and 6 bases lay outside the gene matches. CDR3 sequence: CASKSSGRYNEQFF. In nucleotides, the CDR3 is TGTGCCAGCAAATCAAGCGGGAGATACAATGAGCAGTTCTTC.

This chain links TRBV6-1 with TRBJ1-3; unclear D gene. From germline, CDR1 is MNHNS and CDR2 SASEGT. V gave up 9 bases and J gave up 0 bases, with 15 bases separating them. The CDR3 loop spans 15 amino acids. CDR3 in DNA: TGTGCCAGTCATGACTGGCGGACCTCTGGAAACACCATATATTTT. This translates into CASHDWRTSGNTIYF.

This sequence joins TRBV6-4 and TRBJ2-1; D gene unclear. With 3 bases removed from V and 3 bases from J, the gap between germline ends came to 12 bases. Per the germline V gene, CDR1 is MRHNA and CDR2 is SNTAGT. CDR3 length: 15 amino acids. CDR3 amino acids: CASSEDFARYNEQFF. The CDR3, as DNA: TGTGCCAGCAGTGAAGACTTTGCCCGCTACAATGAGCAGTTCTTC.